These 21 T cell receptor beta chains originate from one sample sequenced in a study of T cells after yellow fever vaccination. From the 5' RACE reads, TCRdb called clonotypes with MiXCR, one entry per CDR3 protein. The data contain about 69,000 distinct CDR3 sequences, 5% to 6.5% of them singletons. The material was CD4+ T cells sorted from PBMCs, obtained less than 16 days after the first yellow fever vaccination. All receptors derive from a man aged 18-30 years who received the YFV17D yellow fever vaccine.

This clonotype has a count of ten or more. V usage is TRBV12-5 and J usage is TRBJ2-1; TRBD2 agrees at 11 bases. Looked up from germline, CDR1 is LGHNT and CDR2 is FRNRAP. This CDR3 spans 17 amino acids. J was trimmed by 3 bases and V by 2 bases; bases with no gene match: 6. CDR3 loop: CASGLRLAGGLYNEQFF. The CDR3 DNA reads as TGTGCTAGTGGTTTGCGATTAGCGGGGGGGCTCTACAATGAGCAGTTCTTC. The full variable domain, rest sourced from reference TRBV12-5 and TRBJ2-1, is DARVTQTPRHKVTEMGQEVTMRCQPILGHNTVFWYRQTMMQGLELLAYFRNRAPLDDSGMPKDRFSAEMPDATLATLKIQPSEPRDSAVYFCASGLRLAGGLYNEQFFGPGTRLTVL.

This clonotype was seen repeatedly, ten times or more. The chain employs TRBV25-1 and TRBJ1-2, with TRBD1 matching 10 bases. The germline V gene encodes CDR1 MGHDK and CDR2 SYGVNS. The CDR3 consists of 13 residues. Trimming removed 8 bases from V and 6 bases from J; junction bases left unmatched: 6. In DNA form, the CDR3 reads TGTGCCAGCCAGACAGGGGGCGGTCATGGCTACACCTTC. This encodes CASQTGGGHGYTF.

This clonotype was recorded many times. V gene TRBV6-5 combines with J gene TRBJ2-5; TRBD1 matches 7 bases. The length of the CDR3 is 16 residues. In germline, CDR1 is MNHEY, CDR2 SVGAGI. V shed 0 bases, J shed 4 bases, and the junction held 8 bases outside the gene matches. The CDR3 here is CASSYSMGQLLETQYF. The CDR3 bases are TGTGCCAGCAGTTACTCGATGGGACAGCTACTAGAGACCCAGTACTTC.

This clonotype was observed at least ten times. The CDR3 bases are TGTGCCAGCAGTTTGGGCGGCGGGGGGGCCCAAGAGACCCAGTACTTC. Encoded protein: CASSLGGGGAQETQYF. V and J are TRBV28 and TRBJ2-5; 9 bases map to TRBD2. The CDR3 covers 16 residues. V dropped 3 bases and J dropped 1; count of bases not matched to a gene: 6. Germline V gene sequence: CDR1 MDHEN, CDR2 SYDVKM.

This clonotype appeared many times. The rearrangement links TRBV20-1 to TRBJ1-1, with D maybe TRBD1 (5 bases). This CDR3 spans 13 amino acids. Germline V CDR1 and CDR2: DFQATT, SNEGSKA (reference sequence). The V end lost 0 bases, the J end lost 4 bases, and 9 bases lay between the germline ends. The CDR3: CSARDQGVTEAFF. CDR3 in DNA: TGCAGTGCTAGAGACCAGGGTGTCACTGAAGCTTTCTTT.

The V gene is TRBV15, the J gene TRBJ1-2; D unresolved. Trimming stripped 6 bases from V and 6 bases from J, with 14 bases between. CDR3 length: 13 residues. The V gene's germline CDR1 is LNHNV and CDR2 YYDKDF (reference sequence). The CDR3 DNA is TGTGCCACCAGTCCAAGGGAGAAGGATGGCTACACCTTC. This gives the protein CATSPREKDGYTF.

This clonotype was counted many times. This rearrangement joins TRBV5-1 to TRBJ2-3; D may be TRBD2 (6 bases). The V gene's germline CDR1 is SGHRS and CDR2 YFSETQ. Between the trimmed V and J ends, which lost 4 bases and 2 bases, there was a span of 17 bases. There are 16 residues in the CDR3. CDR3 amino acids: CASSTGTRPDTDTQYF. The DNA of the CDR3 is TGCGCCAGCAGCACTGGGACTCGCCCTGACACAGATACGCAGTATTTT.

This clonotype was seen ten or more times. V and J are TRBV12-3 or TRBV12-4 and TRBJ2-5; no definite D call. This CDR3 comprises 11 residues. Trimming shortened V by 9 bases and J by 5 bases, and 10 bases separated the two germline ends. The CDR3 reads CASQTVETQYF. For the CDR3, the DNA is TGTGCCAGTCAAACTGTGGAGACCCAGTACTTC.

This clonotype appeared many times. The chain couples TRBV5-1 to TRBJ1-6; no definite D call. CDR3 length: 18 amino acids. Germline CDR1 reads SGHRS; CDR2 reads YFSETQ. The V end was cut by 3 bases, the J end by 0 bases, with 16 bases between. This CDR3 reads CASSSVGQSSSYNSPLHF. The CDR3, as DNA: TGCGCCAGCAGCTCCGTCGGGCAGTCCAGCTCCTATAATTCACCCCTCCACTTT.

Many counts were recorded for this clonotype. The rearrangement links TRBV18 to TRBJ1-5; D is ambiguous. V gave up 5 bases and J gave up 0 bases, with 8 bases separating them. The CDR3 has 14 residues. CDR1 and CDR2 from the germline V gene are KGHSH and LQKENI. The DNA of the CDR3 is TGTGCCAGCTCAAGGGAACATAGCAATCAGCCCCAGCATTTT. Amino acids: CASSREHSNQPQHF.

This clonotype was observed many times. The gene calls are TRBV12-3 or TRBV12-4 and TRBJ1-4; unclear D gene. CDR3 size: 12 residues. V was trimmed by 7 bases and J by 8 bases, leaving 11 bases between them. The CDR3 DNA reads TGTGCCAGCAATCGACCCGGGGAAAAACTGTTTTTT. As protein: CASNRPGEKLFF.

This clonotype occurred many times. V is TRBV12-3 or TRBV12-4 and J is TRBJ1-6; no clear D. V was shortened by 6 bases and J by 7 bases, with 10 bases between the two germline ends. The CDR3 loop spans 13 amino acids. The CDR3 region has the DNA TGTGCCAGCAGCCCAGATATAAATTCACCCCTCCACTTT. Protein: CASSPDINSPLHF.

This clonotype was detected ten times or more. CDR3 nucleotide sequence: TGTGCCAGCAGCTTGTTCTACGAGCAGTACTTC. This encodes CASSLFYEQYF. The rearrangement joins TRBV5-5 to TRBJ2-7, with no clear D. The CDR3 extends over 11 amino acids. CDR1 is SGHKS, CDR2 YYEKEE, per germline (reference sequence). The germline V and J ends were trimmed by 1 base and 3 bases, with 2 bases remaining between them.

This clonotype has ten or more counts. The chain has TRBV19 and TRBJ2-1; 11 bases line up with TRBD2. Trimming removed 9 bases from V and 7 bases from J; junction bases left unmatched: 14. The CDR3 loop spans 16 amino acids. Looked up from germline, CDR1 is LNHDA and CDR2 is SQIVND (reference sequence). The CDR3 reads CARSPPLAGGHNEQFF. CDR3 DNA: TGTGCCAGATCCCCGCCTTTAGCGGGGGGGCATAATGAGCAGTTCTTC. Full variable domain (rest looked up from reference TRBV19 and TRBJ2-1): DGGITQSPKYLFRKEGQNVTLSCEQNLNHDAMYWYRQDPGQGLRLIYYSQIVNDFQKGDIAEGYSVSREKKESFPLTVTSAQKNPTAFYLCARSPPLAGGHNEQFFGPGTRLTVL.

J is TRBJ1-6 and V is TRBV4-2, with TRBD1 as a possible D gene (5 bases). The V and J ends lost 2 bases and 7 bases respectively, with 9 bases between them. Per the germline V gene, CDR1 is LGHNA and CDR2 is YNFKEQ. The CDR3 has 14 residues. In DNA form, the CDR3 reads TGTGCCAGCAGCCAACAGGGCCCAAATTCACCCCTCCACTTT. It translates to CASSQQGPNSPLHF.

Ten or more counts support this clonotype. The chain joins TRBV19 to TRBJ2-5, with 7 nucleotides matching TRBD2. The CDR3 contains 13 residues. The V segment lost 4 bases and the J segment 3 bases; nucleotides outside the gene matches: 2. The germline V gene has CDR1 LNHDA and CDR2 SQIVND (reference sequence). The CDR3 region has the DNA TGTGCCAGTAGTAGAGCGGGGAAAGAGACCCAGTACTTC. Protein: CASSRAGKETQYF.

At least ten counts were recorded for this clonotype. The V call is TRBV10-3, the J call TRBJ2-1; 7 bases agree with TRBD2. The CDR3 extends over 13 amino acids. Unmatched junction bases numbered 2, after V lost 4 bases and J lost 5 bases. The germline V gene has CDR1 ENHRY and CDR2 SYGVKD. The CDR3 nucleotides are TGTGCCATCAGTGCGGGACTACACAATGAGCAGTTCTTC. It is translated as CAISAGLHNEQFF.

This clonotype was detected many times. This chain joins TRBV7-3 and TRBJ1-4; D is possibly TRBD1 (5 bases). This CDR3 region has 15 residues. The germline gives CDR1 SGHTA, CDR2 FQGTGA. V lost 5 bases and J lost 1, with 11 bases in between. This CDR3 is CASSPFGGTNEKLFF. The DNA of the CDR3 is TGTGCCAGCAGCCCCTTCGGGGGAACTAATGAAAAACTGTTTTTT.

With respect to this clonotype: As the CDR3 is not closed by the conserved phenylalanine or tryptophan, this likely results from a read error. CDR3 sequence: CSVGTQGGRGDTQYY. CDR3 sequence (DNA): TGCAGCGTTGGAACTCAAGGGGGCAGGGGAGATACGCAGTATTAT. The chain is built from TRBV29-1 and TRBJ2-3, with TRBD1 identical over 7 bases. CDR3 length: 15 amino acids. Germline lookup yields CDR1 SQVTM and CDR2 ANQGSEA. The trim removed 4 bases at V and 5 bases at J, leaving 12 bases unmatched.

In this sample, this clonotype turned up many times. This rearrangement joins TRBV5-1 to TRBJ2-5; 8 bases are shared with TRBD2. Germline V CDR1 and CDR2: SGHRS, YFSETQ. This CDR3 is 15 amino acids long. The J segment lost 3 bases and the V segment lost 0 bases, leaving 4 bases of the junction unmatched. DNA for the CDR3: TGCGCCAGCAGCTTGGGGACAGCGGGGGAAGAGACCCAGTACTTC. Its translation is CASSLGTAGEETQYF.

This clonotype was observed at least ten times. The chain uses TRBV20-1 and TRBJ1-2; D unresolved. The germline gives CDR1 DFQATT, CDR2 SNEGSKA (reference sequence). V gave up 6 bases and J gave up 4 bases, with 15 bases separating them. The length of the CDR3 is 13 residues. CDR3 in amino acids: CSATRASTYGYTF. In nucleotides, the CDR3 is TGCAGTGCAACCCGTGCCAGCACCTATGGCTACACCTTC.